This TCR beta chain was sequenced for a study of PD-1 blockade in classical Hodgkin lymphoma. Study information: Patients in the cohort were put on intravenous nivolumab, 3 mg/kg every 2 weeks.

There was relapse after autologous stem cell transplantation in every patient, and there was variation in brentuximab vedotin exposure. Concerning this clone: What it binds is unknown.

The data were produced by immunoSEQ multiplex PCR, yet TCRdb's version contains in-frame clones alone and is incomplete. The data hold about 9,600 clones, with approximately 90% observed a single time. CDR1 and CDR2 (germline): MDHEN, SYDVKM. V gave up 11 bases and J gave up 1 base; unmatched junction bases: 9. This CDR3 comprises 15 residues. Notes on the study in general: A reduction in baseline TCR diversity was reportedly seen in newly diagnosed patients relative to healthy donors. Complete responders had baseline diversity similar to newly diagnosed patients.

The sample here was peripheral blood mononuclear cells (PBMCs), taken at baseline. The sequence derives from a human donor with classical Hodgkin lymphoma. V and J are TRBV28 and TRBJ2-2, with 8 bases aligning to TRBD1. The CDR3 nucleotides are TGTGCCTCCTTGCCGGGGACAGGGAACACCGGGGAGCTGTTTTTT. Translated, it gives CASLPGTGNTGELFF. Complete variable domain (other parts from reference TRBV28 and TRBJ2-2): DVKVTQSSRYLVKRTGEKVFLECVQDMDHENMFWYRQDPGLGLRLIYFSYDVKMKEKGDIPEGYSVSREKKERFSLILESASTNQTSMYLCASLPGTGNTGELFFGEGSRLTVL.